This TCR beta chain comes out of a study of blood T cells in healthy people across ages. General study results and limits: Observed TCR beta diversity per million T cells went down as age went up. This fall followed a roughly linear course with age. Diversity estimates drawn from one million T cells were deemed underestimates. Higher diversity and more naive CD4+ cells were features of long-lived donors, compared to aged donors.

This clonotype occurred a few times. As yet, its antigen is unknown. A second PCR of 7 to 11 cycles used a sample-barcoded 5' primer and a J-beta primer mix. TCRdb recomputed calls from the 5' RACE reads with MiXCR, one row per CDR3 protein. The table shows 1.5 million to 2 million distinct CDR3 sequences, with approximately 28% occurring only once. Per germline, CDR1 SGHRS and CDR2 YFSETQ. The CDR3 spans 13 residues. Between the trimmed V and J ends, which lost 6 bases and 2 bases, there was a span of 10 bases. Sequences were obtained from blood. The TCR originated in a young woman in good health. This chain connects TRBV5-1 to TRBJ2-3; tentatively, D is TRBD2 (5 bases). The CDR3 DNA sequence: TGCGCCAGCAAAATCGGGATCACAGATACGCAGTATTTT. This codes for CASKIGITDTQYF.